This TCR beta chain was documented in a study of cytomegalovirus exposure and HLA in healthy donors. This clone was seen only once. There are 17 residues in the CDR3. Primers: 60 Vbeta forward and 13 Jbeta reverse. The method was immunoSEQ multiplex PCR; TCRdb's version includes in-frame clones alone and lacks a portion of them. The data contain approximately 31,000 clones, around nine tenths of them singletons. The sequenced sample was PBMCs. This receptor was obtained from a boy aged 5 to 17 in good health and CMV-seronegative. The chain couples TRBV12-1 to TRBJ1-6; the D call TRBD1 from the table was never checked on the DNA. TRBV12-1 is listed as a pseudogene. CDR3 amino acids: CASSSAGQGMYNSPLHF. CDR3 coding DNA: TGTGCCAGCAGCTCCGCGGGACAGGGTATGTATAATTCACCCCTCCACTTT.